These T cell receptor beta chains were read from a single sample in a study of blood T cell repertoires in COVID-19. The data were produced by immunoSEQ multiplex PCR, yet TCRdb's version contains in-frame clones alone and is incomplete. This table holds tens of thousands of clones, roughly nine tenths found once. Source material: peripheral blood. The receptors here all came from a woman aged 55-69 years with active or convalescent COVID-19. Each CDR3 is given with its conserved first and last residue. The D gene is left open where the match is weak. The listing skips clone size in some rows; elsewhere it reads once, few, many or a size class.

d_call | j_call | clone_size | v_call | cdr3_nt | cdr3_aa
TRBD1 | TRBJ1-2 | . | TRBV29-1 | TGCAGCGTTCAACTACAGGGGAGCGGTGGCTACACCTTC | CSVQLQGSGGYTF
TRBD2 | TRBJ2-1 | . | TRBV27 | TGTGCCAGCAGTTTAACCCCGGGAGGCTCTTACAATGAGCAGTTCTTC | CASSLTPGGSYNEQFF
. | TRBJ1-3 | . | TRBV2 | TGTGCCAGCAGTATATCTGGAAACACCATATATTTT | CASSISGNTIYF
. | TRBJ1-2 | . | TRBV6-6 | TGTGCCAGCAGGGGGGGGACGGATGGCTACACCTTC | CASRGGTDGYTF
TRBD1 | TRBJ1-4 | . | TRBV6-1 | TGTGCCAGCAGTGAAAACAGGGGTCTGAATGAAAAACTGTTTTTT | CASSENRGLNEKLFF
TRBD2 | TRBJ2-1 | . | TRBV7-8 | TGTGCCAGCAGCACCGGGACTAGCGGGAACGGGGAGCAGTTCTTC | CASSTGTSGNGEQFF
. | TRBJ1-1 | . | TRBV6-5 | TGTGCCAGCAGTTACCTTAGGGGAGGCTCTGAAGCTTTCTTT | CASSYLRGGSEAFF
TRBD1 | TRBJ1-1 | . | TRBV9 | TGTGCCAGCAGCGTATCCTCGGGACAGGGGGGTTGGGCTGAAGCTTTCTTT | CASSVSSGQGGWAEAFF
. | TRBJ2-7 | . | TRBV20-1 | TGCAGTAGGTTCGGGAGAGGCGAGCAGTACTTC | CSRFGRGEQYF
TRBD2 | TRBJ2-7 | . | TRBV15 | TGTGCCACCAGCAGAGATCCGGGGCTAGCGGGATTCTCCTACGAGCAGTACTTC | CATSRDPGLAGFSYEQYF
. | TRBJ1-5 | . | TRBV18 | TGTGCCAGCTCGGACAGACAGTATAGCAATCAGCCCCAGCATTTT | CASSDRQYSNQPQHF
. | TRBJ1-5 | . | TRBV12-1 | TGTGCCAGCAGCTTTGCGGAAAATATTGGGGGCAGACTCCTTCTCAATCAGCCCCAGCATTTT | CASSFAENIGGRLLLNQPQHF
TRBD1 | TRBJ1-2 | . | TRBV4-2 | TGTGCCAGCAGCCTTACCGGACAGGGAGGGACCTATGGCTACACCTTC | CASSLTGQGGTYGYTF
. | TRBJ1-2 | . | TRBV28 | TGTGCCAGCAGACCAGTCGAGGCTGGGGGCGGCTACACCTTC | CASRPVEAGGGYTF
. | TRBJ2-5 | . | TRBV10-2 | TGCGCCAGCAGTGTCCAGGGGCCAGAGACCCAGTACTTC | CASSVQGPETQYF
. | TRBJ1-1 | . | TRBV29-1 | TGCAGCGTTGAGATGAGAGAGGGAAGGGCTGAAGCTTTCTTT | CSVEMREGRAEAFF
TRBD2 | TRBJ2-1 | . | TRBV7-3 | TGTGCCAGCAGCTCCAGCGGGGGGCCCACCTACAATGAGCAGTTCTTC | CASSSSGGPTYNEQFF
TRBD2 | TRBJ2-3 | . | TRBV3-1/TRBV3-2 | TGTGCCAGCAGCCCATTTACGCGGGGGGGCACAGATACGCAGTATTTT | CASSPFTRGGTDTQYF
. | TRBJ2-1 | . | TRBV4-3 | TGCGCCAGCAGCCAAGGGGGCGGGAACTACAATGAGCAGTTCTTC | CASSQGGGNYNEQFF
. | TRBJ2-5 | . | TRBV7-9 | TGTGCCAGCAGCCGACGACTTAACCAAGAGACCCAGTACTTC | CASSRRLNQETQYF
. | TRBJ2-7 | once | TRBV24-1 | TGTGCCACCAGTGATCATCGGACACTCGACGAGCAGTACTTC | CATSDHRTLDEQYF
. | TRBJ1-6 | . | TRBV5-1 | TGCGCCAGCAGCTGGACAGTGGGCTCACCCCTCCACTTT | CASSWTVGSPLHF
TRBD2 | TRBJ2-5 | . | TRBV5-1 | TGCGCCAGCAGCAGGCTAGCGGGAGTGGGGACCCAGTACTTC | CASSRLAGVGTQYF
TRBD1 | TRBJ1-5 | few | TRBV28 | TGTGCCAGCAGTTTATATATAGAGGCCATACAGGGGTATAGCAATCAGCCCCAGCATTTT | CASSLYIEAIQGYSNQPQHF
TRBD2 | TRBJ2-3 | . | TRBV5-4 | TGTGCCAGCAGCTTAAGCGGGAGGCCCACAGATACGCAGTATTTT | CASSLSGRPTDTQYF
. | TRBJ1-1 | . | TRBV3-1/TRBV3-2 | TGTGCCAGCAGCCCAGGAACTGAAGCTTTCTTT | CASSPGTEAFF
. | TRBJ2-7 | . | TRBV19 | TGTGCCAGTAGTGTTGGACAGAACTACGAGCAGTACTTC | CASSVGQNYEQYF
TRBD1 | TRBJ1-1 | . | TRBV5-1 | TGCGCCAGCACCTGGGGGGGACAGGCGAACACTGAAGCTTTCTTT | CASTWGGQANTEAFF